This T cell receptor beta chain was retrieved from a study of cytomegalovirus exposure and HLA in healthy donors. In the PCR, 60 Vbeta and 13 Jbeta primers were used. Profiled with immunoSEQ multiplex PCR; TCRdb holds only in-frame clones, not every one. The sample has approximately 190,000 clones; roughly 80% are singletons. From germline, CDR1 is SGHRS and CDR2 YFSETQ. The CDR3 totals 14 residues. After removal of 5 bases from V and 4 bases from J, the junction contained 8 bases not matched to a gene. The receptor was derived from a man in his forties in good health and CMV-seropositive. Sequencing used PBMCs. J is TRBJ2-7 and V is TRBV5-1; 8 nucleotides line up with TRBD1. The CDR3 region has the DNA TGCGCCAGCAGTGTATCAGGGGGCGAGTACGAGCAGTACTTC. Translating it yields CASSVSGGEYEQYF.